This TCR beta chain was captured in a study of response to subunit inactivated influenza vaccine (dated by TCRdb to the late 2010s). Describing the broader study: Deep quantitative profiling of the T cell receptor repertoire was used in the study to follow responses to a trivalent subunit inactivated influenza vaccine.

The sample's time point, from its label and the paper: more than 40 days after influenza vaccine administration. Library method: RT-PCR. Sequenced using an Illumina HiSeq 2500. TCRdb reprocessed the public reads (quality trimming at Q25 with fastp, clone calling with MiXCR) and kept in-frame beta chains. Each CDR3 protein gets just one entry, which takes the most common genes and DNA from the rows behind it. For this sample there are over 400,000 distinct CDR3 sequences; 10% to 15% appear just once. The ten most abundant clones make up over 10% of the sample. What the research found in general, with its limitations: The authors proposed that each seasonal influenza vaccination may bring in only a limited number of new T cells.

CDR1 and CDR2 are read off the germline V gene as ENHRY and SYGVKD. The CDR3 goes from the cysteine to the phenylalanine over 15 residues. Only CDR3 DNA remains: 45 bases, in frame from the first base. Here V drops 4 bases and J drops 4 bases, and the junction holds 4 bases not matched to any gene. A note on this clonotype: This receptor's antigen is unknown. No much larger clonotype is one base removed from it; base qualities were not supplied.

The sample was PBMCs from blood, taken 45 days after vaccination. This receptor was taken from a man aged 45-60 years who received an inactivated influenza vaccine. Donor details come from another sample of the same person, matched by shared clones. The chain couples TRBV10-3 to TRBJ2-3; TRBD2 aligns with 11 central bases. The nucleotides read TGTGCCATCAGTGGAGGGACTAGCGGTTCAGATACGCAGTATTTT. Protein translation: CAISGGTSGSDTQYF.